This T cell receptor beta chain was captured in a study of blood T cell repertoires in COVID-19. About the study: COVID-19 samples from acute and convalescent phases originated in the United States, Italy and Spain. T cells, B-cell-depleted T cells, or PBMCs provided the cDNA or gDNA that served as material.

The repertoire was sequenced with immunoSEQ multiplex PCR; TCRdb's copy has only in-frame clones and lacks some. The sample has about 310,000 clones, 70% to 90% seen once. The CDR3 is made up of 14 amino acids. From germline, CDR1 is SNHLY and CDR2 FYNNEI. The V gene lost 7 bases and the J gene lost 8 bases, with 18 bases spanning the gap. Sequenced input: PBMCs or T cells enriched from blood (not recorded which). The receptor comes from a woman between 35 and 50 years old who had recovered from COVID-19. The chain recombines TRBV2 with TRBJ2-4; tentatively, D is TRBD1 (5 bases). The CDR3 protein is CASNRGREVDIQYF. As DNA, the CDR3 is TGTGCCAGCAATAGGGGAAGGGAAGTGGACATTCAGTACTTC.